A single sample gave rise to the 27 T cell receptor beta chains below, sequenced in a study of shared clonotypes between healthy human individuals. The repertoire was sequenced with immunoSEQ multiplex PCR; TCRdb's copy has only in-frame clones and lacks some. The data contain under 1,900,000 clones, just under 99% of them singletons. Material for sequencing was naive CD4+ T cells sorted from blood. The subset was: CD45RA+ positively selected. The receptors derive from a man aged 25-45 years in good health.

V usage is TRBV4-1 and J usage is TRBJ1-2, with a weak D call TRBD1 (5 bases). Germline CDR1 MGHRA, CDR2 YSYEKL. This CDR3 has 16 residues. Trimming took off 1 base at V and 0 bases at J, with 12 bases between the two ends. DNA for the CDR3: TGCGCCAGCAGCCAAGGCTTACAGGTAGCTAACTATGGCTACACCTTC. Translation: CASSQGLQVANYGYTF.

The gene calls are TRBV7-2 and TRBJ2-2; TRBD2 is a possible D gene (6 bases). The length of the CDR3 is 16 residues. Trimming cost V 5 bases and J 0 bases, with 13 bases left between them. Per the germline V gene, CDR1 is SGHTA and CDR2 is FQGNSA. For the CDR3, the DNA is TGTGCCAGCAGCCGTCTCAGGACTACGAACACCGGGGAGCTGTTTTTT. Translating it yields CASSRLRTTNTGELFF.

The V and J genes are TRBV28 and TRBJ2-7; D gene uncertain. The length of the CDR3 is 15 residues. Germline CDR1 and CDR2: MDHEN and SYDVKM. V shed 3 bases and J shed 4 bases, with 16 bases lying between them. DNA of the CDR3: TGTGCCAGCAGTTTTTCTACCAATAATCTTTACGAGCAGTACTTC. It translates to CASSFSTNNLYEQYF.

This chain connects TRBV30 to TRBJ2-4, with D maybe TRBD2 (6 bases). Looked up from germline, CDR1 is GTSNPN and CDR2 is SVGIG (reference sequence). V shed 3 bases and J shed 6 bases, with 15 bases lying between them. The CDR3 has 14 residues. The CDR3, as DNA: TGTGCCTGGAGCGCGACTAGTCCCGCAAACATTCAGTACTTC. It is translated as CAWSATSPANIQYF.

The CDR3 DNA is TGTGCCAGCAGTACAGGGGGCCCCTACGAGCAGTACTTC. Translating it yields CASSTGGPYEQYF. The rearrangement uses TRBV28 and TRBJ2-7; 9 bases line up with TRBD1. Germline loops: CDR1 MDHEN, CDR2 SYDVKM. Germline trimming cut 5 bases from V and 2 bases from J; bases unmatched to any gene: 1. The CDR3 is 13 amino acids.

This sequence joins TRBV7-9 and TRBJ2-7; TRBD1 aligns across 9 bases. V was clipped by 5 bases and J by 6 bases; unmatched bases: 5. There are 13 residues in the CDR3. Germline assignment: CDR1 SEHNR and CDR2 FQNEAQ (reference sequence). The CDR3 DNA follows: TGTGCCAGCAGCCTTGGGACAGGGAGCGAGCAGTACTTC. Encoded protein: CASSLGTGSEQYF.

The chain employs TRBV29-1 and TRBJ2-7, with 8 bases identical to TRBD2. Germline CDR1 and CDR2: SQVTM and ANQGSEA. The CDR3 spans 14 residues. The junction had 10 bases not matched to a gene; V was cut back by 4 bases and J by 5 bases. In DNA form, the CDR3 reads TGCAGCGTTGTTCCTGGGACTAGGGTCGACGAGCAGTACTTC. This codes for CSVVPGTRVDEQYF.

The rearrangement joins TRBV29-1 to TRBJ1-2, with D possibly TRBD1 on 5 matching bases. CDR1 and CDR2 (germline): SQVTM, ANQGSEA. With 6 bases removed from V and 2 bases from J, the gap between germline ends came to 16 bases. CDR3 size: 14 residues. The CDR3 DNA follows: TGCAGCGTGAAGCGGGGGAAAGGGAACTATGGCTACACCTTC. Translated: CSVKRGKGNYGYTF.

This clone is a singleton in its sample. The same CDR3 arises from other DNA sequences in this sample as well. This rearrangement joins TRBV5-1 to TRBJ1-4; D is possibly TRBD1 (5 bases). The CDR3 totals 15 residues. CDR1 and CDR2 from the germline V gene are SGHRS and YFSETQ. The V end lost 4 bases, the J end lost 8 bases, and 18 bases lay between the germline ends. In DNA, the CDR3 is TGCGCCAGCAGCCTGATGGGGCAGGTGGGGGAAAAACTGTTTTTT. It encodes CASSLMGQVGEKLFF.

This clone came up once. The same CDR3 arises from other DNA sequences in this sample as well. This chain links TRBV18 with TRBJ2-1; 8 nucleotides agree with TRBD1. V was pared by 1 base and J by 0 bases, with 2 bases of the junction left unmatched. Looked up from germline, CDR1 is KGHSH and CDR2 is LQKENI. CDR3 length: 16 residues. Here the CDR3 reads CASSPLGQGSYNEQFF. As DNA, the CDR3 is TGTGCCAGCTCACCACTCGGACAGGGCTCCTACAATGAGCAGTTCTTC.

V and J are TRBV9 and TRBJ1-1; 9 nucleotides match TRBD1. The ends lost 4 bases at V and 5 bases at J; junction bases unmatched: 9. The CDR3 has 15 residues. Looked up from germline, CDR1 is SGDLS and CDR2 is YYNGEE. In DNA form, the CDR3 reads TGTGCCAGCAGCCCCGGACAGGGGTTTAGGACTGAAGCTTTCTTT. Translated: CASSPGQGFRTEAFF.

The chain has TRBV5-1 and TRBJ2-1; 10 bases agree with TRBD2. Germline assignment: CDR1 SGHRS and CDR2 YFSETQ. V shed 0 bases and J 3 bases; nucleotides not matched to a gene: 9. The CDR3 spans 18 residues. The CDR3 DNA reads TGCGCCAGCAGCTTGGTGGAGCCGGGACTAGCGTTCTACAATGAGCAGTTCTTC. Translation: CASSLVEPGLAFYNEQFF.

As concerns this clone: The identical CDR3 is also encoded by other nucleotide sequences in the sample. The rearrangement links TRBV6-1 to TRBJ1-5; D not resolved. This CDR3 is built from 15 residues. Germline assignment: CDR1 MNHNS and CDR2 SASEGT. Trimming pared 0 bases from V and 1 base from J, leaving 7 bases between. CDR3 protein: CASSEAGGSNQPQHF. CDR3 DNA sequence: TGTGCCAGCAGTGAAGCAGGAGGGAGCAATCAGCCCCAGCATTTT.

CDR3 protein: CATAGREVSETQYF. The CDR3 coding sequence is TGTGCCACCGCCGGGCGGGAGGTTTCAGAGACCCAGTACTTC. The chain combines TRBV28 with TRBJ2-5; TRBD2 matches at 8 bases. The germline CDR1 and CDR2 sequences are MDHEN and SYDVKM. The CDR3 length is 14 residues. The junction had 11 bases not matched to a gene; V was cut back by 10 bases and J by 4 bases.

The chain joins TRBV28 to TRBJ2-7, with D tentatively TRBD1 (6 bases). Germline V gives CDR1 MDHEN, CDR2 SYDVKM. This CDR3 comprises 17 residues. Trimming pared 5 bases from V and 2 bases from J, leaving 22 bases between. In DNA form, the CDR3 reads TGTGCCAGCAGTGCCGCGAGCCAGGACAGAAGTCCCTACGAGCAGTACTTC. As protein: CASSAASQDRSPYEQYF.

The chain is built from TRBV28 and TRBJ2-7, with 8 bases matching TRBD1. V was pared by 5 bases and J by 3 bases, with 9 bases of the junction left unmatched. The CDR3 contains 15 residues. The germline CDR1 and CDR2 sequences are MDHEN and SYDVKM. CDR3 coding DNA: TGTGCCAGCAGTACGAGACAGGGGCCCCTCTACGAGCAGTACTTC. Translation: CASSTRQGPLYEQYF.

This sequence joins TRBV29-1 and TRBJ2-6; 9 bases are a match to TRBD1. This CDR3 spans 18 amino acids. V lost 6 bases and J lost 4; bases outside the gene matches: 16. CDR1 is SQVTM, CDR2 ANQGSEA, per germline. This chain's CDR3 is CSVMGGQQGAPGANVLTF. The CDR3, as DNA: TGCAGCGTCATGGGGGGTCAACAGGGGGCTCCCGGGGCCAACGTCCTGACTTTC. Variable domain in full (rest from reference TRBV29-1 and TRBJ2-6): SAVISQKPSRDICQRGTSLTIQCQVDSQVTMMFWYRQQPGQSLTLIATANQGSEATYESGFVIDKFPISRPNLTFSTLTVSNMSPEDSSIYLCSVMGGQQGAPGANVLTFGAGSRLTVL.

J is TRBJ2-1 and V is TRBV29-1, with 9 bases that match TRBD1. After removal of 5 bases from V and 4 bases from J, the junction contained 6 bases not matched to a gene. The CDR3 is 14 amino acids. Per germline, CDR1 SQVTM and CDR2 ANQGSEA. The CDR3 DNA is TGCAGCGTTTTAGGGACAGGGATATACAATGAGCAGTTCTTC. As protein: CSVLGTGIYNEQFF.

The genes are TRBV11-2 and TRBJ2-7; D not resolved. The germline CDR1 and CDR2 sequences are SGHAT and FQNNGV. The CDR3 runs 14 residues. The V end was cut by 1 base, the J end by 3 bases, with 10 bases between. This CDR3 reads CASSLVDLYYEQYF. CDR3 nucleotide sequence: TGTGCCAGCAGCTTAGTAGACCTCTACTACGAGCAGTACTTC.

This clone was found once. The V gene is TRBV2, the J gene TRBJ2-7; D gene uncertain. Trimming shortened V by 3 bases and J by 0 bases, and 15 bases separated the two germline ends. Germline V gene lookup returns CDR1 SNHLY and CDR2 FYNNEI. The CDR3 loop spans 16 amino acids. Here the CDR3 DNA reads TGTGCCAGCAGTGAGGCTGGGTGGCAAAACTCCTACGAGCAGTACTTC. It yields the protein CASSEAGWQNSYEQYF.

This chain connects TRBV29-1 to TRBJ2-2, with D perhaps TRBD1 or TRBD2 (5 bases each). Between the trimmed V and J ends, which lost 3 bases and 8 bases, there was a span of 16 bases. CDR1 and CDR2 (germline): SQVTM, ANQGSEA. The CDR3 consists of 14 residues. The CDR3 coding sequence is TGCAGCGTTGACTACGGGACGAACGATGGGGAGCTGTTTTTT. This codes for CSVDYGTNDGELFF.

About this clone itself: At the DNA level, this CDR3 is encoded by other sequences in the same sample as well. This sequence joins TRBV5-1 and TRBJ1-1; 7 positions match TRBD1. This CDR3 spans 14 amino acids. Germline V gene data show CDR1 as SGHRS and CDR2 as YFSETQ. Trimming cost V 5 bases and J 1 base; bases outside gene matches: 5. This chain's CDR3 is CASRGGQPNTEAFF. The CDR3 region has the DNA TGCGCCAGCAGAGGGGGACAGCCGAACACTGAAGCTTTCTTT. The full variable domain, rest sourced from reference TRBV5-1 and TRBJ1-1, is KAGVTQTPRYLIKTRGQQVTLSCSPISGHRSVSWYQQTPGQGLQFLFEYFSETQRNKGNFPGRFSGRQFSNSRSEMNVSTLELGDSALYLCASRGGQPNTEAFFGQGTRLTVV.

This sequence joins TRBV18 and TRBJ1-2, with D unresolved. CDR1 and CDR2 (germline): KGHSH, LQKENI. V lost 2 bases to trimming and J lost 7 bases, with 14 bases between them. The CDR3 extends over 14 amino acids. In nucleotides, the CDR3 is TGTGCCAGCTCACCATCTGGCAAGGACCTTGGCTACACCTTC. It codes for CASSPSGKDLGYTF.

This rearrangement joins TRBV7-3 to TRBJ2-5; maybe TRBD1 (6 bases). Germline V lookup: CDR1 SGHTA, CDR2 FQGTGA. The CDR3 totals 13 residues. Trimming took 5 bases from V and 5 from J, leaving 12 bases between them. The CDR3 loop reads CASSGQLGETQYF. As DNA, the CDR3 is TGTGCCAGCAGCGGACAGCTAGGGGAGACCCAGTACTTC.

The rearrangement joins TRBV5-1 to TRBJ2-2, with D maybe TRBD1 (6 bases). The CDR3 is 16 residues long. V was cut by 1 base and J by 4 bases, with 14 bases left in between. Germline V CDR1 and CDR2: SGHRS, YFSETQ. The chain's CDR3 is CASSLSVQGSTGELFF. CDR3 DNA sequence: TGCGCCAGCAGCTTGAGTGTACAGGGAAGCACCGGGGAGCTGTTTTTT.

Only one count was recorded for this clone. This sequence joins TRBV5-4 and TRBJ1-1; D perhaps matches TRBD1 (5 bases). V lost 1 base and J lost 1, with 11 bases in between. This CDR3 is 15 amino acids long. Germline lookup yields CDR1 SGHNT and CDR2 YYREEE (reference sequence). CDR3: CASSLSPGTNTEAFF. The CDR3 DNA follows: TGTGCCAGCAGCTTGTCTCCGGGGACGAACACTGAAGCTTTCTTT.

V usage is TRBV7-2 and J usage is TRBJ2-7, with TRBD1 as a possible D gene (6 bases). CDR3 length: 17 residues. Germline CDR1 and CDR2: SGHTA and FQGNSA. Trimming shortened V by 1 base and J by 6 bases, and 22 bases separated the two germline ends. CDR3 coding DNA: TGTGCCAGCAGCTTAGGGGGCAGGGGACCGCCTGCCTCCGAGCAGTACTTC. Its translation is CASSLGGRGPPASEQYF. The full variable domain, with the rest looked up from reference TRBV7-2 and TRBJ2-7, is GAGVSQSPSNKVTEKGKDVELRCDPISGHTALYWYRQSLGQGLEFLIYFQGNSAPDKSGLPSDRFSAERTGGSVSTLTIQRTQQEDSAVYLCASSLGGRGPPASEQYFGPGTRLTVT.